A single sample is the source of the 15 T cell receptor beta chains below, sequenced in a study of T cell repertoires in cytomegalovirus infection. No antigen has been assigned to these receptors. TCRdb re-analysed the reads in MiXCR, keeping a single row per CDR3 protein. The sample yields approximately 1,000,000 distinct CDR3 sequences, approximately 31% seen once. The material was cultured CD8+ T cells from PBMCs, obtained from culture after CMV antigen stimulation. Receptors were obtained from a human donor in good health (CMV status not recorded). Some clones in this sample may be carry-over from other donors' samples.

The chain links TRBV4-3 to TRBJ1-2; D not certain. The V end lost 0 bases, the J end lost 0 bases, and 8 bases lay between the germline ends. The CDR3 is 15 residues long. Germline CDR1 is LGHNA and CDR2 is YSLEER. CDR3 in amino acids: CASSQDHLANYGYTF. CDR3 coding DNA: TGCGCCAGCAGCCAAGATCACTTAGCTAACTATGGCTACACCTTC.

Only a few counts were recorded for this clonotype. This chain joins TRBV10-3 and TRBJ2-3; D possibly uses TRBD1 or TRBD2 (5 bases each). This CDR3 region has 16 residues. The germline V gene encodes CDR1 ENHRY and CDR2 SYGVKD. Trimming pared 5 bases from V and 0 bases from J, leaving 15 bases between. The CDR3 DNA is TGTGCCATCAGTCCACCGGGGCAGATCAGCACAGATACGCAGTATTTT. Encoded protein: CAISPPGQISTDTQYF.

Only a few counts were recorded for this clonotype. The rearrangement uses TRBV12-3 or TRBV12-4 and TRBJ2-7, with TRBD1 identical over 7 bases. Losses at the gene ends were 5 bases for V and 3 bases for J; bases not matched to a gene: 4. The CDR3 contains 13 residues. For the CDR3, the DNA is TGTGCCAGCAGTGACAGGGAGAGCTACGAGCAGTACTTC. Its protein is CASSDRESYEQYF.

This clonotype was counted a single time. The chain uses TRBV28 and TRBJ2-5; TRBD2 matches 10 bases. Trimming cost V 4 bases and J 1 base; bases outside gene matches: 6. Germline V gene sequence: CDR1 MDHEN, CDR2 SYDVKM. There are 16 residues in the CDR3. CDR3 protein: CASSSVPSGSQETQYF. CDR3 in DNA: TGTGCCAGCAGTTCAGTGCCTAGCGGGAGCCAAGAGACCCAGTACTTC.

The V and J genes are TRBV15 and TRBJ2-3, with D possibly being TRBD2 (5 bases). The CDR3 sequence is 15 residues long. V lost 5 bases and J 2 bases, leaving 14 bases between the germline ends. Per germline, CDR1 LNHNV and CDR2 YYDKDF (reference sequence). The DNA for the CDR3 is TGTGCCACCAGCGAGAGGGTAAAGTACACAGATACGCAGTATTTT. This translates into CATSERVKYTDTQYF. The complete variable domain, with remaining parts taken from reference TRBV15 and TRBJ2-3, reads DAMVIQNPRYQVTQFGKPVTLSCSQTLNHNVMYWYQQKSSQAPKLLFHYYDKDFNNEADTPDNFQSRRPNTSFCFLDIRSPGLGDTAMYLCATSERVKYTDTQYFGPGTRLTVL.

This clonotype was found a few times. The chain recombines TRBV7-9 with TRBJ2-5, with 8 bases fitting TRBD1. The ends lost 10 bases at V and 4 bases at J; junction bases unmatched: 8. Germline values: CDR1 SEHNR, CDR2 FQNEAQ (reference sequence). This CDR3 spans 13 amino acids. The CDR3 region is CANGQGLRETQYF. The CDR3, as DNA: TGTGCCAACGGACAGGGCTTGCGAGAGACCCAGTACTTC.

Worth noting for this clonotype: One junction end does not reproduce the germline sequence, and a read error may be involved. The chain has TRBV6-1 and TRBJ2-1; 8 bases line up with TRBD1. Germline V lookup: CDR1 MNHNS, CDR2 SASEGT. The CDR3 length is 19 residues. CDR3 sequence reads: CVSSDAGQGKFPRGNEQFF. Written as DNA, the CDR3 is TGTGTCAGCAGTGACGCTGGACAGGGTAAATTCCCGAGGGGCAATGAGCAGTTCTTC.

This clonotype was recorded a few times. This chain uses TRBV12-5 with TRBJ2-2; TRBD2 aligns across 8 bases. The junction had 9 bases not matched to a gene; V was cut back by 3 bases and J by 3 bases. The CDR3 covers 17 residues. Germline values: CDR1 LGHNT, CDR2 FRNRAP. Written as DNA, the CDR3 is TGTGCTAGTGGTTTCAACTTACCGGGGGGGGACACCGGGGAGCTGTTTTTT. It yields the protein CASGFNLPGGDTGELFF.

This clonotype was observed a few times. The rearrangement joins TRBV4-2 to TRBJ1-1; D uncertain. Germline V CDR1 and CDR2: LGHNA, YNFKEQ. The CDR3 contains 16 residues. The ends were cut back, 0 bases at V and 6 bases at J, with 17 bases in the middle. CDR3 sequence: CASSQDKRASLAEAFF. CDR3 DNA sequence: TGTGCCAGCAGCCAAGATAAAAGGGCCAGTTTGGCTGAAGCTTTCTTT.

This clonotype has a handful of counts. The rearrangement uses TRBV28 and TRBJ1-4, with D maybe TRBD1 (6 bases). This CDR3 region has 16 residues. Germline CDR1 is MDHEN and CDR2 is SYDVKM. V lost 7 bases to trimming and J lost 3 bases, with 18 bases between them. The DNA for the CDR3 is TGTGCCAGCAATACTATTCCGGACAGTCCTAATGAAAAACTGTTTTTT. Its translation is CASNTIPDSPNEKLFF.

The chain has TRBV5-6 and TRBJ2-3, with TRBD2 matching over 13 bases. The CDR3 totals 21 residues. The V and J ends lost 4 bases and 4 bases, in that order; junction bases with no gene match: 21. The V gene's germline CDR1 is SGHDT and CDR2 YYEEEE. The chain's CDR3 is CASSNFLLAGGPWGASDTQYF. The CDR3 nucleotides read TGTGCCAGCAGCAATTTCCTACTAGCGGGGGGGCCCTGGGGTGCATCAGATACGCAGTATTTT.

The chain is built from TRBV19 and TRBJ2-1; D is ambiguous. CDR1 and CDR2 from the germline V gene are LNHDA and SQIVND (reference sequence). There are 15 residues in the CDR3. Trimming cost V 3 bases and J 3 bases, with 12 bases left between them. Here the CDR3 DNA reads TGTGCCAGTAGTATGGATTTTAGCTACTACAATGAGCAGTTCTTC. This translates into CASSMDFSYYNEQFF.

This chain uses TRBV7-9 with TRBJ2-7; D gene uncertain. The CDR3 contains 15 residues. Trimming pared 3 bases from V and 0 bases from J, leaving 12 bases between. Germline V gives CDR1 SEHNR, CDR2 FQNEAQ (reference sequence). The DNA of the CDR3 is TGTGCCAGCAGCTTGAACTCTGGACGCTCCTACGAGCAGTACTTC. It is translated as CASSLNSGRSYEQYF.

The table lists this clonotype with a few counts. The DNA of the CDR3 is TGCGCCAGCAGCTTGGTAGTATTCGAAGATACGCAGTATTTT. Translation: CASSLVVFEDTQYF. The chain links TRBV5-1 to TRBJ2-3; unclear D gene. The CDR3 length is 14 residues. Germline CDR1 and CDR2: SGHRS and YFSETQ. V lost 0 bases, J lost 5 bases, and 10 bases lay in between.

V is TRBV27 and J is TRBJ1-2; D is unclear. CDR1 MNHEY and CDR2 SMNVEV come from the germline V gene (reference sequence). CDR3 length: 12 amino acids. Deletions cut 4 bases from V and 8 bases from J, with 11 bases between. The CDR3 DNA is TGTGCCAGCAGTTCCCCGGCGAAAGGCTACACCTTC. This codes for CASSSPAKGYTF.